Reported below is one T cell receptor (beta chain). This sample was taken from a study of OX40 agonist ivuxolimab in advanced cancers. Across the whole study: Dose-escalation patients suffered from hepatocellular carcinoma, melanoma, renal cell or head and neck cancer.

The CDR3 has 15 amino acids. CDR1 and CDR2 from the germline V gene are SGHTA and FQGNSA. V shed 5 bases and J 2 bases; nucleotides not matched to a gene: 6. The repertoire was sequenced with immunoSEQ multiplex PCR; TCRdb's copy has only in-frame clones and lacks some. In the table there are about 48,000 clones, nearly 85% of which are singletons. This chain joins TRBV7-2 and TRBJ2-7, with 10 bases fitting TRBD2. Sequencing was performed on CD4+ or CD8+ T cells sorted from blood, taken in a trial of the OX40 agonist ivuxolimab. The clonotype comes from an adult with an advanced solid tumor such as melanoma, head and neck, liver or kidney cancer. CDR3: CASSTGTSVTYEQYF. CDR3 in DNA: TGTGCCAGCAGCACAGGGACTAGCGTTACCTACGAGCAGTACTTC.